The sequence of this T cell receptor beta chain was determined in a study of T cells in localized non-small cell lung cancer. The study, taken as a whole, reports: Appearance in adjacent lung was seen for a median around 58 of the top 100 tumor clones.

Data came from immunoSEQ multiplex PCR; TCRdb stores just in-frame clones and leaves some out. The top ten hold 4.1% of the sample, which has about 33,000 clones, roughly nine tenths seen once. With regard to this clone: What it recognizes is unknown.

The sample here was peripheral blood, taken before any cancer treatment. The receptor comes from a man aged 35 to 69 with stage I lung adenocarcinoma.

The CDR3 spells CAISPGLLSNEQFF. The CDR3 DNA is TGTGCCATCAGCCCGGGACTTCTGAGCAATGAGCAGTTCTTC. The chain combines TRBV10-3 with TRBJ2-1, with D possibly being TRBD2 (6 bases). CDR3 size: 14 residues. Trimming stripped 6 bases from V and 6 bases from J, with 15 bases between. Germline CDR1 is ENHRY and CDR2 is SYGVKD.